The clone carrying this T cell receptor (beta chain) was counted only a few times. The sample originates from a study of spatial heterogeneity in lung cancer. Regarding time point: sample taken at primary tumor resection. Whole RNA, isolated from tumor, nontumor lung or frozen PBMC, was sequenced without prior sorting. Samples were obtained from around 72 donors, all untreated early-stage non-small cell lung cancer patients. TCRdb reanalysed the 5' RACE reads using MiXCR and keeps one entry per CDR3 protein. Of more than 30,000 distinct CDR3 sequences in the sample, approximately 5.5% were seen once. The CDR3 has 16 residues. The V gene's germline CDR1 is ENHRY and CDR2 SYGVKD. V dropped 2 bases and J dropped 2; count of bases not matched to a gene: 6.

Sequenced material: PBMCs, taken at surgery. V gene TRBV10-3 combines with J gene TRBJ1-5, with 7 positions matching TRBD1. The receptor was derived from a male donor with early-stage non-small cell lung cancer. CDR3 amino acids: CAISERKGAGNQPQHF. The CDR3 DNA follows: TGTGCCATCAGTGAGAGAAAGGGGGCCGGCAATCAGCCCCAGCATTTT.